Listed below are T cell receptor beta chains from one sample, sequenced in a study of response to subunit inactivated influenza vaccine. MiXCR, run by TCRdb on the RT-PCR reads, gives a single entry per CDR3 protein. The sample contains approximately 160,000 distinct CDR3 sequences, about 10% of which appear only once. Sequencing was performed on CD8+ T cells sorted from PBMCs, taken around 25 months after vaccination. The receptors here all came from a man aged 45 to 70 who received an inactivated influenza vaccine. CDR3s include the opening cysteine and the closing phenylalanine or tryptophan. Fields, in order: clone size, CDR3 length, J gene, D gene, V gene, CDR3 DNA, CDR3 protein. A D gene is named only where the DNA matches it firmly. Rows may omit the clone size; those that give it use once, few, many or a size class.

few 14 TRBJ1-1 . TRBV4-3 TGCGCCAGCGCCAAAAGCAGGGGGAACACTGAAGCTTTCTTT CASAKSRGNTEAFF
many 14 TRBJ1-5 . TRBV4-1 TGCGCCAGCAGCCAAGGGACAGTGAATCAGCCCCAGCATTTT CASSQGTVNQPQHF
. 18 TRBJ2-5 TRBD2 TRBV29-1 TGCAGCGCGAAGGACTGGGGGAGCGGGGGGCCAGGCCAAGAGACCCAGTACTTC CSAKDWGSGGPGQETQYF
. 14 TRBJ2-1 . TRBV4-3 TGCGCCAGCAGCCAAGACGTGTCGGGCGATGAGCAGTTCTTC CASSQDVSGDEQFF
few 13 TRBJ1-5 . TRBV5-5 TGTGCCAGCAGCTTGGCGGAGGGTCAGCCCCAGCATTTT CASSLAEGQPQHF
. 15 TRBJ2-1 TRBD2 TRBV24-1 TGTGCCACCAGCACGGGGGAGGGCCTCTACAATGAGCAGTTCTTC CATSTGEGLYNEQFF
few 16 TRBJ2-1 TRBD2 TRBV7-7 TGTGCCAGCAGCTTAGCAGTAGCGGGAGGGCCCGATGAGCAGTTCTTC CASSLAVAGGPDEQFF
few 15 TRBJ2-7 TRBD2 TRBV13 TGTGCCAGCAGTACCAGGGAGGGACCCTTATACGAGCAGTACTTC CASSTREGPLYEQYF
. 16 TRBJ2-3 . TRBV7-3 TGTGCCAGCAGCTTACGGGGGAAACAGATCACAGATACGCAGTATTTT CASSLRGKQITDTQYF
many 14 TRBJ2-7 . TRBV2 TGTGCCAGCAGGGACAGCTACAGCTCCTACGAGCAGTACTTC CASRDSYSSYEQYF
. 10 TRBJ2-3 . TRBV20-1 TGCAGTGCCCGGTGGGATACGCAGTATTTT CSARWDTQYF
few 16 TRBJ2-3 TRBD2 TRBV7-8 TGTGCCAGCAGCCAGACTAGCGGGGGACCGGCAGATACGCAGTATTTT CASSQTSGGPADTQYF
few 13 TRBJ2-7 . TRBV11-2 TGTGCCAGCAGCTTGGGCTTTGGCTACGAGCAGTACTTC CASSLGFGYEQYF
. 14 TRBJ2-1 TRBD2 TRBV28 TGTGCCACCCGGGGAGGGACCCCTTACAATGAGCAGTTCTTC CATRGGTPYNEQFF